A single sample is the source of the 19 T cell receptor beta chains below, sequenced in a study of blood T cell repertoires in COVID-19. Sequencing was performed with immunoSEQ multiplex PCR; in TCRdb, only in-frame clones are kept and a portion is missing. The table records about 88,000 clones, 90% to 95% of them present only once. Sequencing was performed on peripheral blood. Every receptor here comes from a man between 60 and 70 years old with acute or convalescent COVID-19.

The chain combines TRBV5-1 with TRBJ1-1; 10 nucleotides match TRBD1. This CDR3 region has 15 residues. The germline gives CDR1 SGHRS, CDR2 YFSETQ. The V segment lost 3 bases and the J segment 1 base; nucleotides outside the gene matches: 3. This chain's CDR3 is CASSSRTGGNTEAFF. Here the CDR3 DNA reads TGCGCCAGCAGCTCAAGGACAGGGGGGAACACTGAAGCTTTCTTT.

The gene calls are TRBV24-1 and TRBJ2-7, with 7 bases identical to TRBD1. Germline-derived CDR1 and CDR2 are KGHDR and SFDVKD. The CDR3 is 13 residues long. V shed 5 bases and J 5 bases; nucleotides not matched to a gene: 5. The CDR3 loop reads CATSGGGWNEQYF. Here the CDR3 DNA reads TGTGCCACCAGTGGAGGGGGCTGGAACGAGCAGTACTTC.

This chain links TRBV5-1 with TRBJ2-1; a possible D gene is TRBD2 (6 bases). Trimming took off 0 bases at V and 4 bases at J, with 11 bases between the two ends. The CDR3 is 15 amino acids. Germline V lookup: CDR1 SGHRS, CDR2 YFSETQ. The CDR3 DNA reads TGCGCCAGCAGCTTGGACGGGAGCTTTTACAATGAGCAGTTCTTC. It translates to CASSLDGSFYNEQFF.

This sequence joins TRBV6-1 and TRBJ2-3; D may be TRBD2 (6 bases). V was pared by 3 bases and J by 2 bases, with 9 bases between. CDR1 and CDR2 from the germline V gene are MNHNS and SASEGT. This CDR3 spans 14 amino acids. The CDR3 nucleotides are TGTGCCAGCAGTGAGTCGGGAGTCACAGATACGCAGTATTTT. It specifies CASSESGVTDTQYF.

V is TRBV7-9 and J is TRBJ1-1; tentatively, D is TRBD1 (6 bases). The CDR3 loop spans 11 amino acids. From germline, CDR1 is SEHNR and CDR2 FQNEAQ (reference sequence). Trimming removed 3 bases at V and 8 bases at J, with 7 bases between. CDR3 DNA sequence: TGTGCCAGCAGCTTCGACAGGGAAGCTTTCTTT. Amino acid sequence: CASSFDREAFF.

The chain recombines TRBV11-2 with TRBJ2-1; 12 bases agree with TRBD2. Germline CDR1 is SGHAT and CDR2 is FQNNGV. The CDR3 covers 16 residues. V shed 0 bases, J shed 7 bases, and the junction held 4 bases outside the gene matches. Here the CDR3 DNA reads TGTGCCAGCAGCTTAGATCCCCTAGCGGGGGGGAATGAGCAGTTCTTC. Its translation is CASSLDPLAGGNEQFF. The full variable domain, rest sourced from reference TRBV11-2 and TRBJ2-1, is EAGVAQSPRYKIIEKRQSVAFWCNPISGHATLYWYQQILGQGPKLLIQFQNNGVVDDSQLPKDRFSAERLKGVDSTLKIQPAKLEDSAVYLCASSLDPLAGGNEQFFGPGTRLTVL.

The J gene is TRBJ1-2, the V gene TRBV2; D unclear. The CDR3 contains 15 residues. Germline CDR1 SNHLY, CDR2 FYNNEI. The germline V and J ends were trimmed by 0 bases and 4 bases, with 12 bases remaining between them. CDR3 sequence reads: CASSEAPVAAYGYTF. CDR3 nucleotide sequence: TGTGCCAGCAGTGAAGCGCCCGTCGCGGCCTATGGCTACACCTTC.

This clone was observed a handful of times. This chain joins TRBV7-9 and TRBJ2-7; 8 bases fit TRBD1. V dropped 5 bases and J dropped 5; count of bases not matched to a gene: 11. The CDR3 is made up of 15 amino acids. Germline loops: CDR1 SEHNR, CDR2 FQNEAQ (reference sequence). The CDR3 loop reads CASSPARTGPHEQYF. CDR3 coding DNA: TGTGCCAGCAGCCCAGCCAGGACAGGGCCCCACGAGCAGTACTTC.

The chain links TRBV7-3 to TRBJ2-1; 7 nucleotides agree with TRBD2. The V segment lost 8 bases and the J segment 7 bases; nucleotides outside the gene matches: 14. Germline CDR1 is SGHTA and CDR2 is FQGTGA. This CDR3 has 15 residues. The DNA for the CDR3 is TGTGCCAGCTCGCCCACTCGGGGGGTCGGAAATGAGCAGTTCTTC. This gives the protein CASSPTRGVGNEQFF.

This chain connects TRBV6-6 to TRBJ2-2, with 9 positions matching TRBD2. This CDR3 comprises 16 residues. V lost 5 bases and J lost 1; bases outside the gene matches: 5. Looked up from germline, CDR1 is MNHNY and CDR2 is SVGAGI (reference sequence). CDR3 sequence: CASSKGTSRNTGELFF. The CDR3 coding sequence is TGTGCCAGCAGTAAGGGGACTAGCAGGAACACCGGGGAGCTGTTTTTT.

The chain couples TRBV3-1 (or the pseudogene TRBV3-2) to TRBJ1-1; maybe TRBD1 (5 bases). The CDR3 extends over 11 amino acids. Germline V lookup: CDR1 LGHDT, CDR2 YNNKEL (reference sequence). Trimming took off 6 bases at V and 5 bases at J, with 7 bases between the two ends. The CDR3 nucleotides are TGTGCCAGCAGGCAGGGTACTGAAGCTTTCTTT. This gives the protein CASRQGTEAFF.

This clone was counted between two and nine times. The J gene is TRBJ2-1, the V gene TRBV6-1, with a tentative D call TRBD2 (5 bases). The germline V gene has CDR1 MNHNS and CDR2 SASEGT. Trimming removed 0 bases from V and 6 bases from J, with 9 bases in between. This CDR3 is 14 amino acids long. The CDR3 nucleotides are TGTGCCAGCAGTGAAGCGGGAGACGCCAATGAGCAGTTCTTC. Its translation is CASSEAGDANEQFF.

The chain links TRBV4-1 to TRBJ2-3; TRBD2 aligns across 9 bases. The V gene end was trimmed by 4 bases and the J gene end by 5 bases; junction bases not matched to a gene: 10. The CDR3 loop spans 16 amino acids. CDR1 and CDR2 from the germline V gene are MGHRA and YSYEKL. In nucleotides, the CDR3 is TGCGCCAGCAGCCCTTCGGGCGGGAGGGCTGGAGATACGCAGTATTTT. Its translation: CASSPSGGRAGDTQYF.

This clone appeared a single time. This chain connects TRBV29-1 to TRBJ1-1; 9 positions agree with TRBD1. The CDR3 runs to 14 residues. The germline CDR1 and CDR2 sequences are SQVTM and ANQGSEA. Trimming at V came to 4 bases and at J to 4 bases, leaving 7 bases not matched to a gene. The CDR3 region is CSVAGDRVSTEAFF. CDR3 sequence (DNA): TGCAGCGTTGCGGGGGACAGGGTAAGCACTGAAGCTTTCTTT.

The chain combines TRBV4-3 with TRBJ2-7, with TRBD2 matching 7 bases. V was clipped by 2 bases and J by 0 bases; unmatched bases: 4. The germline gives CDR1 LGHNA, CDR2 YSLEER. The CDR3 is made up of 15 amino acids. This CDR3 is CASSQSLADSYEQYF. CDR3 coding DNA: TGCGCCAGCAGCCAAAGCCTAGCGGACTCCTACGAGCAGTACTTC.

The chain links TRBV12-3 or TRBV12-4 to TRBJ2-1, with D possibly matching TRBD2 (5 bases). The CDR3 contains 12 residues. V was pared by 3 bases and J by 15 bases, with 15 bases between. CDR3 coding DNA: TGTGCCAGCAGTTTCAGCCCGGGGAGTGCGTTCTTC. Its translation: CASSFSPGSAFF.

The rearrangement uses TRBV7-8 and TRBJ1-6; TRBD1 aligns across 9 bases. Germline loops: CDR1 SGHVS, CDR2 FQNEAQ. The V and J ends lost 0 bases and 9 bases, in that order; junction bases with no gene match: 9. CDR3 length equals 17 residues. CDR3 nucleotide sequence: TGTGCCAGCAGCTTAGCACACGGACAGGGGAATAGTTCACCCCTCCACTTT. Protein: CASSLAHGQGNSSPLHF. The variable domain in full, with the rest retrieved from reference TRBV7-8 and TRBJ1-6, is GAGVSQSPRYKVAKRGQDVALRCDPISGHVSLFWYQQALGQGPEFLTYFQNEAQLDKSGLPSDRFFAERPEGSVSTLKIQRTQQEDSAVYLCASSLAHGQGNSSPLHFGNGTRLTVT.

The chain uses TRBV28 and TRBJ1-1; no definite D call. This CDR3 is built from 12 residues. The ends were cut back, 9 bases at V and 0 bases at J, with 8 bases in the middle. Germline CDR1 reads MDHEN; CDR2 reads SYDVKM. CDR3 nucleotide sequence: TGTGCCAGTTGCGGAATGAACACTGAAGCTTTCTTT. It codes for CASCGMNTEAFF.

This rearrangement joins TRBV13 to TRBJ1-3, with TRBD1 matching over 7 bases. The CDR3 length is 16 residues. Looked up from germline, CDR1 is PRHDT and CDR2 is FYEKMQ (reference sequence). V lost 5 bases, J lost 3 bases, and 10 bases stayed unmatched. CDR3 protein: CASSPGLGQLGNTIYF. The CDR3 DNA follows: TGTGCCAGCAGCCCCGGCCTGGGACAGCTTGGAAACACCATATATTTT.